This TCR beta chain came from a study of technical replicates of blood from a few donors. Method: immunoSEQ multiplex PCR; TCRdb's copy keeps in-frame clones and lacks some. Of 70,000 to 95,000 clones listed, around 94% are singletons. V trimming: 4 bases; J trimming: 4 bases; junction bases outside the gene matches: 13. The CDR3 spans 17 residues. Germline assignment: CDR1 SGHRS and CDR2 YFSETQ. The chain couples TRBV5-1 to TRBJ2-5; 10 nucleotides match TRBD2. Sequenced material: T cells isolated from PBMCs. The clonotype originates from a human donor in good health. CDR3 in amino acids: CASSRGSSGGAGETQYF. CDR3 bases: TGCGCCAGCAGCCGGGGGTCAAGCGGGGGGGCAGGAGAGACCCAGTACTTC. The variable domain in full, completed from reference TRBV5-1 and TRBJ2-5, reads KAGVTQTPRYLIKTRGQQVTLSCSPISGHRSVSWYQQTPGQGLQFLFEYFSETQRNKGNFPGRFSGRQFSNSRSEMNVSTLELGDSALYLCASSRGSSGGAGETQYFGPGTRLLVL.